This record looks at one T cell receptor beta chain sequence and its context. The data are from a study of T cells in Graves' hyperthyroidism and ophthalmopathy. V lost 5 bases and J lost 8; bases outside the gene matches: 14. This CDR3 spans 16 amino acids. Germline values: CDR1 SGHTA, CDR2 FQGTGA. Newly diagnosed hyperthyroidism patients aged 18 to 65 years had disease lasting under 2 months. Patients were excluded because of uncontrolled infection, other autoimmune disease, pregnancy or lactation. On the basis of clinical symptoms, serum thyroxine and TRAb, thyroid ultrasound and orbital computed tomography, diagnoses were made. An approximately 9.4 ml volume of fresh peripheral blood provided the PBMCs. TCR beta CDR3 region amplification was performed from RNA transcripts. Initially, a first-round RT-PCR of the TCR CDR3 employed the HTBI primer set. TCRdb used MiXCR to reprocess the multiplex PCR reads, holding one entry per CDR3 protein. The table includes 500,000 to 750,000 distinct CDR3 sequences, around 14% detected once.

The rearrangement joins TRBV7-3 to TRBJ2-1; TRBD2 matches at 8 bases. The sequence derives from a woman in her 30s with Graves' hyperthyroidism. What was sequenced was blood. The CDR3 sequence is CASSPVPSGRVHEQFF. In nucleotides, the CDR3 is TGTGCCAGCAGCCCCGTTCCAAGCGGGAGAGTACATGAGCAGTTCTTC.